This record concerns one TCR beta chain sequence. This clonotype was counted many times. What antigen it recognizes has not been identified. Qualities for individual bases were not recorded, and no much larger clone is one base off. Ophthalmopathy patients were characterized by moderately to severely active disease, a Clinical Activity Score of at least 3, a NOSPECS grade of at least 4, and a disease duration under 3 months. Patients with other autoimmune diseases, uncontrolled infections, pregnancy or lactation were excluded from the study. Diagnosis was based on clinical symptoms, serum thyroxine, TRAb, thyroid ultrasound and orbital computed tomography. Ficoll-Paque density gradient centrifugation was used to isolate PBMCs from about 10 ml of fresh peripheral blood. Total RNA was extracted using Trizol reagent, and RNA quality was checked on an Agilent 2100 Bioanalyzer. The sample comes from a study of Graves' ophthalmopathy and Graves' hyperthyroidism listed by TCRdb under 2018. Turning to the overall study: Peripheral blood was collected at initial diagnosis, prior to any treatment. To tell Graves' ophthalmopathy apart from Graves' hyperthyroidism, and to predict which patients would progress to ophthalmopathy, the study relied on TCR beta repertoire signatures. In total, under 150 blood samples were TCR-sequenced: around 42 ophthalmopathy, some 75 hyperthyroidism and roughly 17 hyperthyroidism-to-ophthalmopathy patients. A discovery set of about a hundred patients (more than 40 ophthalmopathy, fewer than 60 stable hyperthyroidism) was enrolled to explore V-J signatures distinguishing ophthalmopathy from hyperthyroidism. For independent validation, a separate cohort was made up of fewer than 20 hyperthyroidism patients plus 17 patients who later progressed from hyperthyroidism to ophthalmopathy. In five or six hyperthyroidism patients, T-cell repertoires of thyroid tissue and blood were compared. Once sampling was done, hyperthyroidism patients were given methimazole at a starting dose of 30 mg daily, while ophthalmopathy patients were given high-dose intravenous methylprednisolone.

The research as a whole found: In validation, the model predicted ophthalmopathy progression with about 70% sensitivity and 72.22% specificity; 12 predicted patients were CT-confirmed with GO in a median of approximately six months. Ophthalmopathy was separated from stable hyperthyroidism by the 13-signature model with more than 85% sensitivity and about 83% specificity in cross-validation and with 80%/75% in the test set. Sample size was not predetermined statistically, and investigators were not blinded to group allocation. Most expanded thyroid clonotypes with frequency above 0.001 were also detected in blood, suggesting blood repertoires may reflect the thyroid immune response.

For repertoire sequencing, the TCR beta CDR3 regions were amplified from RNA transcripts. HTBI primers and the Qiagen OneStep RT-PCR kit were used in a first-round RT-PCR, which was followed by a second-round multiplex PCR, size selection and purification. Libraries were sequenced paired-end with 100 bp reads on an Illumina HiSeq2000. On the authors' methods: SOAPnuke was used to process the reads, throwing out any read that had adapters, had uncalled bases, had a mean Phred below 15, or lacked an exact constant-primer or identifier match. High-quality paired reads were merged with COPE v1.2.5. Clonotypes were defined as unique nucleotide sequences and were aligned to IMGT TRB V, D and J references using MiTCR v1.1. Analysis was restricted to V-J combinations with a frequency above 0.0001, which covered about 99% of repertoires. A TCR clonal expansion and chaos score per V-J combination was defined as the ratio of F50 clonal expansion to chaos observed in the TCRdist matrix. Welch's t-statistics and random forest were used to reduce the features to around 13 V-J combinations, which were then used as input to a naive Bayes classifier. Thyroid-blood repertoire similarity was quantified with the Morisita-Horn index. TCRdb reanalyzed the raw reads on its own, using fastp at Q25 for trimming and MiXCR for clone calling, and kept in-frame beta chains. Entries are consolidated by CDR3 protein sequence, retaining the most common genes and DNA. The V and J calls and clone size come from TCRdb's table, not from the authors' own analysis. The sample contains 600,000 to 950,000 distinct CDR3 sequences, around 40% of them found a single time. The ten top clones hold 35% to 55% of the sample.

V is trimmed back by 4 bases and J by 5 bases, and the junction contains 11 bases that no gene match accounts for. The CDR3 covers 15 residues, taking in both the cysteine and the phenylalanine. This entry keeps only the CDR3 DNA: 45 bases, framed from base 1. CDR1 and CDR2 are read off the germline V gene as SGDLS and YYNGEE. The chain couples TRBV9 to TRBJ1-1, with 7 junctional bases fitting TRBD1. Sequenced input: peripheral blood. The sequence was obtained from an adult man with Graves' ophthalmopathy. This receptor carries the CDR3 CASSPGQAEGTEAFF. DNA sequence: TGTGCCAGCAGCCCAGGACAGGCGGAGGGGACTGAAGCTTTCTTT.